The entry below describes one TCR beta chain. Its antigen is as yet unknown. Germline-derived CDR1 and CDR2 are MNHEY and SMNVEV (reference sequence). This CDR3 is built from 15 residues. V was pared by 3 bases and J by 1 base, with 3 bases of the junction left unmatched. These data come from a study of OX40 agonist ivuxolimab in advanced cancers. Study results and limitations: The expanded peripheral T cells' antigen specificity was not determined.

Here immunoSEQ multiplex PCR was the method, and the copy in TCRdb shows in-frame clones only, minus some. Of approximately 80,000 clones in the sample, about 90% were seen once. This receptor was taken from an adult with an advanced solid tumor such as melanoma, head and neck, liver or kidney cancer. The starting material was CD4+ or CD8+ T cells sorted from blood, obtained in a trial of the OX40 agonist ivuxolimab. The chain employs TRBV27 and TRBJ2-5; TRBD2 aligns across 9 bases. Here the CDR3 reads CASSFLAGVQETQYF. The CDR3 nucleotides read TGTGCCAGCAGTTTCTTAGCGGGGGTCCAAGAGACCCAGTACTTC.